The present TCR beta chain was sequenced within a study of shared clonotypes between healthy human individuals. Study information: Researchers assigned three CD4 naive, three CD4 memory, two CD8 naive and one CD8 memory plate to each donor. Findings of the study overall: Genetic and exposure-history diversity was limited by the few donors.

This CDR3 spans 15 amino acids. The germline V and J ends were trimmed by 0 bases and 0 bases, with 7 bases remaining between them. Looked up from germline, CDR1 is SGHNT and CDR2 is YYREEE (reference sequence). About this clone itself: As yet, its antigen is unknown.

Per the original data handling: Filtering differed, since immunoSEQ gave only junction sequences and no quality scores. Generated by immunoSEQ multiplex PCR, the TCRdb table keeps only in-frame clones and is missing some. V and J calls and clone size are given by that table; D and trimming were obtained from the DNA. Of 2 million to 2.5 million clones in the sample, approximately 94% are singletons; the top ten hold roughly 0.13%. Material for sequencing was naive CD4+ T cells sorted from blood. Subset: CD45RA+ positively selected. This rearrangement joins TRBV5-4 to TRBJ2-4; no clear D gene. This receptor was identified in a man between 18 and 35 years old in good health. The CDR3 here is CASSLALEAKNIQYF. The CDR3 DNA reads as TGTGCCAGCAGCTTGGCTTTAGAAGCCAAAAACATTCAGTACTTC.